This record covers a single T cell receptor beta chain. The authors' processing: Nucleated cell number was recorded as an estimate derived from reference gene primer amplification. TCRdb's table, derived via immunoSEQ multiplex PCR, lists solely in-frame clones and lacks some. That table supplies the V and J calls and clone size; D and trimming were determined from the DNA. The data show about 130,000 clones, approximately 74% seen once. CDR3 length: 16 amino acids. J lost 8 bases, V lost 5 bases, and 7 bases had no gene match. Germline CDR1 MDHEN, CDR2 SYDVKM. This specimen comes from a study of blood T cell repertoires in COVID-19. Study background: Nucleic acid was either cDNA or gDNA, and it came from T cells, B-cell-depleted T cells, or PBMCs.

A Seattle source enrolled patients during active infection and followed them longitudinally. The chain is built from TRBV28 and TRBJ2-1; 15 bases are a match to TRBD2. Sequenced material: peripheral blood. The sequence was obtained from an elderly man with COVID-19, enrolled during active disease. CDR3 loop: CASSPGLAGGLDEQFF. The CDR3 DNA is TGTGCCAGCAGTCCGGGACTAGCGGGAGGTCTGGATGAGCAGTTCTTC.